This T cell receptor (beta chain) was captured by sequencing in a study of OX40 agonist ivuxolimab in advanced cancers. Study-level information: Each dose-escalation patient presented with hepatocellular carcinoma, melanoma, renal cell or head and neck cancer. Participants averaged roughly 57 years of age (range roughly 23 to 79) and were roughly 83% male. General study findings and limits: Which antigen the expanded peripheral T cells recognized is unknown.

CDR3 length: 15 residues. The V and J ends lost 4 bases and 4 bases, in that order; junction bases with no gene match: 10. Per the germline V gene, CDR1 is SGHRS and CDR2 is YFSETQ. As regards this clone: Its antigen remains unidentified.

At baseline, cycle 4 day 1, and cycle 7 day 1, blood was sampled. This table comes from immunoSEQ multiplex PCR, and its TCRdb copy is limited to in-frame clones, with some not included. The profile shows 60,000 to 75,000 clones, roughly 85% of them singletons. V is TRBV5-1 and J is TRBJ2-7, with 8 bases lining up with TRBD1. This receptor was taken from an adult with an advanced solid tumor such as melanoma, head and neck, liver or kidney cancer. Sample: CD4+ or CD8+ T cells sorted from blood, taken in a trial of the OX40 agonist ivuxolimab. The CDR3 DNA reads TGCGCCAGCAGCCAGACAGGGGAAAGCATATACGAGCAGTACTTC. This sequence encodes CASSQTGESIYEQYF.